Listed below are T cell receptor beta chains from one sample, sequenced in a study of blood T cells in healthy people across ages. TCRdb independently ran MiXCR on the 5' RACE reads; one entry per CDR3 protein. The table has approximately 1,100,000 distinct CDR3 sequences, more than 40% seen once. Sequencing was carried out using blood. These TCRs come from a woman aged 55-69 years in good health. CDR3s include the opening cysteine and the closing phenylalanine or tryptophan. The order of the fields is D gene, V gene, clone size, CDR3 length, J gene, CDR3 DNA, CDR3 protein. The D gene is left open where the match is weak. The size of a clone is reported for some rows only, either as once, few or many, or as a class for expanded clones.

D gene: TRBD2; V gene: TRBV6-1; clone size: .; CDR3 length: 15; J gene: TRBJ2-7; CDR3 DNA: TGTGCCAGCAGCGGACTAGCGGGAGGGCCCCACGAGCAGTACTTC; CDR3 protein: CASSGLAGGPHEQYF
D gene: .; V gene: TRBV6-5; clone size: .; CDR3 length: 15; J gene: TRBJ1-5; CDR3 DNA: TGTGCCAGCAGTGAAAACAGTTTTAGCAATCAGCCCCAGCATTTT; CDR3 protein: CASSENSFSNQPQHF
D gene: TRBD1; V gene: TRBV14; clone size: .; CDR3 length: 16; J gene: TRBJ1-3; CDR3 DNA: TGTGCCAGCAGCCAACAGGGACAGATCCCTGGAAACACCATATATTTT; CDR3 protein: CASSQQGQIPGNTIYF
D gene: .; V gene: TRBV20-1; clone size: .; CDR3 length: 15; J gene: TRBJ2-5; CDR3 DNA: TGCAGTGCTAGAGATCTGCGGGAAGCAGAAGAGACCCAGTACTTC; CDR3 protein: CSARDLREAEETQYF
D gene: TRBD2; V gene: TRBV20-1; clone size: .; CDR3 length: 13; J gene: TRBJ2-4; CDR3 DNA: TGCAGTGCCCCACTAGCGGGAATGGACATTCAGTACTTC; CDR3 protein: CSAPLAGMDIQYF
D gene: .; V gene: TRBV6-1; clone size: once; CDR3 length: 15; J gene: TRBJ2-3; CDR3 DNA: TGTGCCAGCAGTGACCAACCTAGTGCATCAGATACGCAGTATTTT; CDR3 protein: CASSDQPSASDTQYF
D gene: .; V gene: TRBV3-1; clone size: few; CDR3 length: 15; J gene: TRBJ1-5; CDR3 DNA: TGTGCCAGCAGCCAAGAGGGAGGGGCGAGGCAGCCCCAGCATTTT; CDR3 protein: CASSQEGGARQPQHF
D gene: .; V gene: TRBV7-2; clone size: .; CDR3 length: 17; J gene: TRBJ2-1; CDR3 DNA: TGTGCCAGCAGTAAATCGGTCTGGGGGGTTGCAGCCAATGAGCAGTTCTTC; CDR3 protein: CASSKSVWGVAANEQFF
D gene: .; V gene: TRBV27; clone size: once; CDR3 length: 15; J gene: TRBJ2-5; CDR3 DNA: TGTGCCAGCAGCACTGGGGACATTGGCGGGGAGACCCAGTACTTC; CDR3 protein: CASSTGDIGGETQYF
D gene: .; V gene: TRBV6-5; clone size: .; CDR3 length: 16; J gene: TRBJ2-5; CDR3 DNA: TGTGCCAGCACCTATCCGGGTGGGACGTACCAAGAGACCCAGTACTTC; CDR3 protein: CASTYPGGTYQETQYF
D gene: TRBD2; V gene: TRBV4-2; clone size: .; CDR3 length: 17; J gene: TRBJ2-7; CDR3 DNA: TGTGCCAGCAGCCACTCAACTAGCGGCCTAACGATATACGAGCAGTACTTC; CDR3 protein: CASSHSTSGLTIYEQYF
D gene: TRBD2; V gene: TRBV20-1; clone size: .; CDR3 length: 13; J gene: TRBJ2-5; CDR3 DNA: TGCAGTGCTACTTCAGCGGGAGAAGAGACCCAGTACTTC; CDR3 protein: CSATSAGEETQYF
D gene: .; V gene: TRBV29-1; clone size: .; CDR3 length: 13; J gene: TRBJ2-7; CDR3 DNA: TGCAGCGTATCAGACCCCACGCGCTACGAGCAGTACTTC; CDR3 protein: CSVSDPTRYEQYF
D gene: TRBD2; V gene: TRBV2; clone size: .; CDR3 length: 14; J gene: TRBJ2-7; CDR3 DNA: TGTGCCATAGGACTAGCGGGACGCCAGGGGAAGCAGTACTTC; CDR3 protein: CAIGLAGRQGKQYF
D gene: TRBD1; V gene: TRBV29-1; clone size: .; CDR3 length: 13; J gene: TRBJ2-3; CDR3 DNA: TGCAGCGCCCACAGGGGAAACACAGATACGCAGTATTTT; CDR3 protein: CSAHRGNTDTQYF
D gene: .; V gene: TRBV6-1; clone size: .; CDR3 length: 14; J gene: TRBJ2-3; CDR3 DNA: TGTGCCAGCAGTAAACTGTCAAGCACAGATACGCAGTATTTT; CDR3 protein: CASSKLSSTDTQYF
D gene: TRBD1; V gene: TRBV29-1; clone size: .; CDR3 length: 15; J gene: TRBJ2-7; CDR3 DNA: TGCAGCGTTGGAACCGGGACAGGGGAGTCCAACGAGCAGTACTTC; CDR3 protein: CSVGTGTGESNEQYF
D gene: TRBD2; V gene: TRBV20-1; clone size: .; CDR3 length: 14; J gene: TRBJ2-7; CDR3 DNA: TGCAGTGCCCCTAGCGGGGGTGAAACCTACGAGCAGTACTTC; CDR3 protein: CSAPSGGETYEQYF
D gene: TRBD1; V gene: TRBV29-1; clone size: few; CDR3 length: 16; J gene: TRBJ2-7; CDR3 DNA: TGCAGCGTTGAAGATTGGGGACAGGGCTCTACCTACGAGCAGTACTTC; CDR3 protein: CSVEDWGQGSTYEQYF
D gene: .; V gene: TRBV5-1; clone size: .; CDR3 length: 13; J gene: TRBJ2-5; CDR3 DNA: TGCGCCAGCAGTGATCCAGGGCAAAAGACCCAGTACTTC; CDR3 protein: CASSDPGQKTQYF
D gene: .; V gene: TRBV3-1; clone size: .; CDR3 length: 15; J gene: TRBJ2-1; CDR3 DNA: TGTGCCAGCAGCCGAGAGAGGACTACCTCCAATGAGCAGTTCTTC; CDR3 protein: CASSRERTTSNEQFF
D gene: .; V gene: TRBV20-1; clone size: few; CDR3 length: 14; J gene: TRBJ2-7; CDR3 DNA: TGCAGTGCTAGACCCCGGACGAGCTCCTACGAGCAGTACTTC; CDR3 protein: CSARPRTSSYEQYF
D gene: .; V gene: TRBV5-1; clone size: .; CDR3 length: 15; J gene: TRBJ2-3; CDR3 DNA: TGCGCCAGCAGCTTGGAAGCACTAGTCGCAGATACGCAGTATTTT; CDR3 protein: CASSLEALVADTQYF
D gene: TRBD2; V gene: TRBV5-4; clone size: .; CDR3 length: 13; J gene: TRBJ2-1; CDR3 DNA: TGTGCCAGCAGCGGGACTAGCGTTGATGAGCAGTTCTTC; CDR3 protein: CASSGTSVDEQFF
D gene: .; V gene: TRBV2; clone size: .; CDR3 length: 14; J gene: TRBJ2-3; CDR3 DNA: TGTGCCAGCAGCGACGACTCTTCCACAGATACGCAGTATTTT; CDR3 protein: CASSDDSSTDTQYF
D gene: .; V gene: TRBV7-2; clone size: .; CDR3 length: 16; J gene: TRBJ2-2; CDR3 DNA: TGTGCCAGCAGCAGCGGAGGGGGGAGAAGGACCGGGGAGCTGTTTTTT; CDR3 protein: CASSSGGGRRTGELFF
D gene: .; V gene: TRBV11-2; clone size: .; CDR3 length: 14; J gene: TRBJ2-3; CDR3 DNA: TGTGCCAGCAGCTTAGATTTAGTCTCCGATACGCAGTATTTT; CDR3 protein: CASSLDLVSDTQYF
D gene: .; V gene: TRBV11-2; clone size: .; CDR3 length: 16; J gene: TRBJ2-7; CDR3 DNA: TGTGCCAGCAGCACCCGAAGACAGGCCAGCTCCTACGAGCAGTACTTC; CDR3 protein: CASSTRRQASSYEQYF
D gene: .; V gene: TRBV14; clone size: once; CDR3 length: 17; J gene: TRBJ2-3; CDR3 DNA: TGTGCCAGCAGCCAAGATTTATTCGGGAGAGGCACGGATACGCAGTATTTT; CDR3 protein: CASSQDLFGRGTDTQYF
D gene: .; V gene: TRBV5-1; clone size: few; CDR3 length: 15; J gene: TRBJ1-2; CDR3 DNA: TGCGCCAGCACCCCGATCCCCGACCCACGATATGGCTACACCTTC; CDR3 protein: CASTPIPDPRYGYTF
D gene: .; V gene: TRBV9; clone size: few; CDR3 length: 15; J gene: TRBJ2-3; CDR3 DNA: TGTGCCAGCAGCTTAATCAGCGGGAGCACAGATACGCAGTATTTT; CDR3 protein: CASSLISGSTDTQYF
D gene: .; V gene: TRBV29-1; clone size: few; CDR3 length: 12; J gene: TRBJ2-1; CDR3 DNA: TGCAGCGGGCAGAAGTCCTACAATGAGCAGTTCTTC; CDR3 protein: CSGQKSYNEQFF
D gene: TRBD2; V gene: TRBV5-1; clone size: .; CDR3 length: 16; J gene: TRBJ2-3; CDR3 DNA: TGCGCCAGCAGCATACCGACTAGCGGGGGCACAGATACGCAGTATTTT; CDR3 protein: CASSIPTSGGTDTQYF
D gene: TRBD2; V gene: TRBV27; clone size: .; CDR3 length: 16; J gene: TRBJ2-7; CDR3 DNA: TGTGCCAGCAGCCGACTAGCGGGAGAGTTAACCTACGAGCAGTACTTC; CDR3 protein: CASSRLAGELTYEQYF
D gene: TRBD1; V gene: TRBV3-1; clone size: few; CDR3 length: 13; J gene: TRBJ1-2; CDR3 DNA: TGTGCCAGCAGCCAGAGACAGGGTTTGGGCTACACCTTC; CDR3 protein: CASSQRQGLGYTF
D gene: .; V gene: TRBV11-2; clone size: .; CDR3 length: 15; J gene: TRBJ2-5; CDR3 DNA: TGTGCCAGCAGCTTAGGGACTAAACGGTCGGAGACCCAGTACTTC; CDR3 protein: CASSLGTKRSETQYF
D gene: TRBD1; V gene: TRBV27; clone size: few; CDR3 length: 14; J gene: TRBJ2-7; CDR3 DNA: TGTGCCAGCAGTTTATCGGACAGGTGCGACGAGCAGTACTTC; CDR3 protein: CASSLSDRCDEQYF
D gene: .; V gene: TRBV9; clone size: .; CDR3 length: 14; J gene: TRBJ2-7; CDR3 DNA: TGTGCCAGCAGCGTAGATGGTGATCCCTACGAGCAGTACTTC; CDR3 protein: CASSVDGDPYEQYF
D gene: TRBD2; V gene: TRBV6-6; clone size: .; CDR3 length: 17; J gene: TRBJ2-3; CDR3 DNA: TGTGCCAGCAGTTACGCTACGAGTAGCGGGGGAGCAGATACGCAGTATTTT; CDR3 protein: CASSYATSSGGADTQYF
D gene: TRBD2; V gene: TRBV7-2; clone size: few; CDR3 length: 17; J gene: TRBJ2-7; CDR3 DNA: TGTGCCAGCAGCCCACGGACTAGCGGGAGGGCCGTCTACGAGCAGTACTTC; CDR3 protein: CASSPRTSGRAVYEQYF
D gene: .; V gene: TRBV12-3/TRBV12-4; clone size: .; CDR3 length: 15; J gene: TRBJ2-3; CDR3 DNA: TGTGCCAGCAGTTTAGAAGGAGATAGCACAGATATGCAGTATTTT; CDR3 protein: CASSLEGDSTDMQYF
D gene: TRBD2; V gene: TRBV27; clone size: once; CDR3 length: 18; J gene: TRBJ2-1; CDR3 DNA: TGTGCCAGCAGTGCACCGGGACTAGCGGGAGGGCCCGTCCGCGAGCAGTTCTTC; CDR3 protein: CASSAPGLAGGPVREQFF
D gene: .; V gene: TRBV4-1; clone size: .; CDR3 length: 18; J gene: TRBJ2-3; CDR3 DNA: TGCGCCAGCAGCCAAGAGTCCACTCGGTCTCAAACAACAGATACGCAGTATTTT; CDR3 protein: CASSQESTRSQTTDTQYF
D gene: TRBD2; V gene: TRBV5-1; clone size: .; CDR3 length: 17; J gene: TRBJ2-1; CDR3 DNA: TGCGCCAGCAGCTTGGCCCCCGCGGGGGGGCCCCTCAATGAGCAGTTCTTC; CDR3 protein: CASSLAPAGGPLNEQFF
D gene: TRBD2; V gene: TRBV9; clone size: .; CDR3 length: 15; J gene: TRBJ2-3; CDR3 DNA: TGTGCCAGCAGCGTAGGAGCGGGAACAGCAGATACGCAGTATTTT; CDR3 protein: CASSVGAGTADTQYF
D gene: TRBD2; V gene: TRBV6-1; clone size: .; CDR3 length: 16; J gene: TRBJ2-3; CDR3 DNA: TGTGCCAGCGGGCTAGCGGGAGGCTCTAGCACAGATACGCAGTATTTT; CDR3 protein: CASGLAGGSSTDTQYF
D gene: TRBD1; V gene: TRBV10-3; clone size: .; CDR3 length: 15; J gene: TRBJ2-1; CDR3 DNA: TGTGCCATCAGTGAGTCGGACAGGGGGAGACGTGAGCAGTTCTTC; CDR3 protein: CAISESDRGRREQFF
D gene: .; V gene: TRBV6-6; clone size: .; CDR3 length: 17; J gene: TRBJ2-4; CDR3 DNA: TGTGCCAGCAGTTACTCTACGGGAGATCTGGCCAAAAACATTCAGTACTTC; CDR3 protein: CASSYSTGDLAKNIQYF
D gene: .; V gene: TRBV5-1; clone size: few; CDR3 length: 16; J gene: TRBJ2-3; CDR3 DNA: TGCGCCAGCAGCTTGGAAACAGGGTTAAGCACAGATACGCAGTATTTT; CDR3 protein: CASSLETGLSTDTQYF
D gene: TRBD2; V gene: TRBV5-1; clone size: .; CDR3 length: 19; J gene: TRBJ2-7; CDR3 DNA: TGCGCCAGCAGCTTGGAGACTAGCGGGAGTAAGAGGAGCTCCTACGAGCAGTACTTC; CDR3 protein: CASSLETSGSKRSSYEQYF
D gene: .; V gene: TRBV6-1; clone size: few; CDR3 length: 14; J gene: TRBJ1-4; CDR3 DNA: TGTGCCAGCAGTACGCTCCCGGGTGGGGAAAAACTGTTTTTT; CDR3 protein: CASSTLPGGEKLFF
D gene: .; V gene: TRBV4-1; clone size: .; CDR3 length: 14; J gene: TRBJ2-3; CDR3 DNA: TGCGCCAGCTCGAGTGCAGGCCCCACAGATACGCAGTATTTT; CDR3 protein: CASSSAGPTDTQYF